Below, one TCR beta chain is given with its context. The antigen is not known. The data originate from a study of shared clonotypes between healthy human individuals. Findings and limits, study-wide: Clonotypes that were shared across four donors made up around 4.6% of naive CD4 clonotypes.

Sequencing used immunoSEQ multiplex PCR; TCRdb keeps in-frame clones, though not all of them. In the table there are about 580,000 clones, 95% to 98% of which are singletons. Trimming shortened V by 4 bases and J by 1 base, and 11 bases separated the two germline ends. This CDR3 is built from 14 residues. Germline values: CDR1 SGHTA, CDR2 FQGNSA. Naive CD8 populations comprised CD45RO-negative cells positively selected for CCR7, excluding terminally differentiated effector memory CD45RA+ cells. Healthy HIV-negative adults without recent acute infections or vaccinations served as donors. This TCR derives from a man aged 25 to 40 in good health. The V and J genes are TRBV7-2 and TRBJ2-7; D perhaps matches TRBD2 (5 bases). Sequenced input: naive CD8+ T cells sorted from blood. This chain's CDR3 is CASSSREISYEQYF. The CDR3 bases are TGTGCCAGCAGCTCCCGGGAAATATCCTACGAGCAGTACTTC.